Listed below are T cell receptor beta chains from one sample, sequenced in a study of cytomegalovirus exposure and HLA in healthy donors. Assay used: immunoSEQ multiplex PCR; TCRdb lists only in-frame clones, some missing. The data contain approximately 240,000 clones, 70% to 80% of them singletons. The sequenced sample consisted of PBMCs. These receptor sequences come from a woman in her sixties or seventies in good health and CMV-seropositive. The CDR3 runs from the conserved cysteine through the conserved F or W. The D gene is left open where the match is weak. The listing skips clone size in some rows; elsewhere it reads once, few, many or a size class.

CDR3 DNA: TGTGCCAGCAGTCCCAGACAGGGGGTTGATCAGCCCCAGCATTTT
CDR3 protein: CASSPRQGVDQPQHF
D gene: TRBD1
V gene: TRBV27
clone size: .
J gene: TRBJ1-5

CDR3 DNA: TGTGCCAGCAAGGGGGCTATTGAGCAGTACTTC
CDR3 protein: CASKGAIEQYF
D gene: TRBD1
V gene: TRBV6-1
clone size: .
J gene: TRBJ2-7

CDR3 DNA: TGTGCCAGCGAAGGGGGCAATCAGCCCCAGCATTTT
CDR3 protein: CASEGGNQPQHF
D gene: .
V gene: TRBV2
clone size: .
J gene: TRBJ1-5

CDR3 DNA: TGCGCCAGCAGCAGACAGGGTCCCAACACTGAAGCTTTCTTT
CDR3 protein: CASSRQGPNTEAFF
D gene: TRBD1
V gene: TRBV5-1
clone size: .
J gene: TRBJ1-1

CDR3 DNA: TGTGCCAGCAGCCACGGGACAGGGGGCGCGGGGAATGAGCAGTTCTTC
CDR3 protein: CASSHGTGGAGNEQFF
D gene: TRBD1
V gene: TRBV7-9
clone size: .
J gene: TRBJ2-1

CDR3 DNA: TGCGCCAGCAGCTTGGGTCAGGGGGCCCCTAACGAGCAGTACTTC
CDR3 protein: CASSLGQGAPNEQYF
D gene: TRBD1
V gene: TRBV5-1
clone size: .
J gene: TRBJ2-7

CDR3 DNA: TGTGCCAGCCGACGACAGGACGCTAGTCCTGAAGCTTTCTTT
CDR3 protein: CASRRQDASPEAFF
D gene: .
V gene: TRBV6-1
clone size: .
J gene: TRBJ1-1

CDR3 DNA: TGTGCCAGCAGCCCAGGGACAGGGGAAGGAGAGACCCAGTACTTC
CDR3 protein: CASSPGTGEGETQYF
D gene: TRBD1
V gene: TRBV7-7
clone size: .
J gene: TRBJ2-5

CDR3 DNA: TGTGCCAGCCGGGACGGGAGCTCCTACGAGCAGTACTTC
CDR3 protein: CASRDGSSYEQYF
D gene: .
V gene: TRBV19
clone size: .
J gene: TRBJ2-7

CDR3 DNA: TGTGCCAGCAGCTTCGGACAGACCTACGAGCAGTACTTC
CDR3 protein: CASSFGQTYEQYF
D gene: .
V gene: TRBV11-2
clone size: few
J gene: TRBJ2-7

CDR3 DNA: TGCGCCAGCAGCTTCCCGGACTCCGCGTATGGCTACACCTTC
CDR3 protein: CASSFPDSAYGYTF
D gene: .
V gene: TRBV5-1
clone size: few
J gene: TRBJ1-2

CDR3 DNA: TGTGCCAGCTCACCGTTCGTCGACAGGGTGGCGGACACTGAAGCTTTCTTT
CDR3 protein: CASSPFVDRVADTEAFF
D gene: TRBD1
V gene: TRBV18
clone size: .
J gene: TRBJ1-1

CDR3 DNA: TGTGCCAGTAGTCAGGACAGGGCCGTTTACCAGCCCCAGCATTTT
CDR3 protein: CASSQDRAVYQPQHF
D gene: TRBD1
V gene: TRBV19
clone size: .
J gene: TRBJ1-5

CDR3 DNA: TGTGCCAGCAGTCCAGGACAGACCTACACCGGGGAGCTGTTTTTT
CDR3 protein: CASSPGQTYTGELFF
D gene: .
V gene: TRBV7-3
clone size: .
J gene: TRBJ2-2

CDR3 DNA: TGTGCCAGCAGCGTCTCTAGCGGGGACTACAATGAGCAGTTCTTC
CDR3 protein: CASSVSSGDYNEQFF
D gene: TRBD2
V gene: TRBV9
clone size: .
J gene: TRBJ2-1

CDR3 DNA: TGTGCCAGCAGCTTAGCACAGTACAATGAGCAGTTCTTC
CDR3 protein: CASSLAQYNEQFF
D gene: .
V gene: TRBV11-2
clone size: .
J gene: TRBJ2-1

CDR3 DNA: TGCGCCAGCAGCTCGAGACAGAGAAGCACAGATACGCAGTATTTT
CDR3 protein: CASSSRQRSTDTQYF
D gene: .
V gene: TRBV5-1
clone size: .
J gene: TRBJ2-3